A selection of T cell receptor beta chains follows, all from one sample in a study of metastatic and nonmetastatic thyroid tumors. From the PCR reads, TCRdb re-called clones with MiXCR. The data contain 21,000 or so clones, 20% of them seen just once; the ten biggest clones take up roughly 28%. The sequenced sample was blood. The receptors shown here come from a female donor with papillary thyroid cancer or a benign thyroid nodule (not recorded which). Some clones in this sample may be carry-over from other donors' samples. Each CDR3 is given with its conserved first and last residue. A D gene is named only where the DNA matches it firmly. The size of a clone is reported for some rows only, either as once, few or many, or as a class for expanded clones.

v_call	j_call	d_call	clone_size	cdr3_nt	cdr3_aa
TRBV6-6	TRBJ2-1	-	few	TGTGCCAGCAGTTACTCGGGCAGGGGCTCCTACAATGAGCAGTTCTTC	CASSYSGRGSYNEQFF
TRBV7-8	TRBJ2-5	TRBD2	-	TGTGCCAGCAGCTTAGGGACTAGCGGGATGTGGACCCAAGAGACCCAGTACTTC	CASSLGTSGMWTQETQYF
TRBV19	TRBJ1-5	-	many	TGTGCCAGTAGCTACCAGCTTAATCAGCCCCAGCATTTT	CASSYQLNQPQHF
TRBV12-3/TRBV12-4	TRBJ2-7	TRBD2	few	TGTGCCAGCAGTCTCGTAGCGGGAGTCGAGCAGTACTTC	CASSLVAGVEQYF
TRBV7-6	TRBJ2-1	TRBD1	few	TGTGCCAGTTCGACAGGGAATGAGCAGTTCTTC	CASSTGNEQFF
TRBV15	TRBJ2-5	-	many	TGTGCCACCGGGCAGGGGAGGTTGGAGACCCAGTACTTC	CATGQGRLETQYF
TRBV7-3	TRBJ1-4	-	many	TGTGCCAGCAGCTCATCAGTGAATGAAAAACTGTTTTTT	CASSSSVNEKLFF
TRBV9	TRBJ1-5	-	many	TGTGCCAGCAGCGAGCAGGGTGGAGGGCAGCCCCAGCATTTT	CASSEQGGGQPQHF
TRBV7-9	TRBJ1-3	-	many	TGTGCCAGCAGCTCCATTACGGGCGGAAACACCATATATTTT	CASSSITGGNTIYF
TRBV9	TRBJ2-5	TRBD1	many	TGTGCCAGCAGCGTAGCCTGGACAGGACGGGAGACCCAGTACTTC	CASSVAWTGRETQYF
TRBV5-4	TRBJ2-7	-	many	TGTGCCAGCAGCCCGGACAGACACTACGAGCAGTACTTC	CASSPDRHYEQYF
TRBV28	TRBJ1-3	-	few	TGTGCCAGCGCCTCGCCCGGGGGTAGCTCTGGAAACACCATATATTTT	CASASPGGSSGNTIYF
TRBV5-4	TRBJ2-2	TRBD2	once	TGTGCCAGCATCTTGACCGGGAGGGCGGGGACCGGGGGGCTGTTTTTT	CASILTGRAGTGGLFF
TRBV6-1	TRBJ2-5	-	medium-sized	TGTGCCAGCAGTGGTGTGGGGCCGGAGACCCAGTACTTC	CASSGVGPETQYF
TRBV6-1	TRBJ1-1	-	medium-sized	TGTGCCAGCGGGGGGGGTTTTGAAGCTTTCTTT	CASGGGFEAFF
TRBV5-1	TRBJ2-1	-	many	TGCGCCAGCAGCTTGGGGGGGACCATCAATGAGCAGTTCTTC	CASSLGGTINEQFF
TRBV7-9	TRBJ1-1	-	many	TGTGCCAGCAGCTTAGGGGGGGGGTCTGAAGCTTTCTTT	CASSLGGGSEAFF
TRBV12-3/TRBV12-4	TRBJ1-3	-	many	TGTGCCAGCGATAGCAGCTCTGGAAACACCATATATTTT	CASDSSSGNTIYF
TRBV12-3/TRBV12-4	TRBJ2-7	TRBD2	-	TGTGCCAGCAGTTTCTGGCAGCGGGAGAACGGCGAGCAGTACTTC	CASSFWQRENGEQYF
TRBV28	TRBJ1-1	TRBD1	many	TGTGCCAGCAGCCCGGGACAGGGGGCTTGGGCTTTCTTT	CASSPGQGAWAFF
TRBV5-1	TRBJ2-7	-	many	TGCGCCAGCATCGCTGAGGGTGGGTCGGAGGGGCAGTACTTC	CASIAEGGSEGQYF
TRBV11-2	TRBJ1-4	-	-	TGTGCCAGCAGCTTACAGGGGAGTGGTGAAAAACTGTTTTTT	CASSLQGSGEKLFF
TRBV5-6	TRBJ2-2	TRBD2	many	TGTGCCAGCAGCTCCGCTCCGACTAGCGGGAGGGGCTTTACTTGGGAGCTGTTTTTT	CASSSAPTSGRGFTWELFF
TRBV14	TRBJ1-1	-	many	TGTGCCAGCACCCAGAGACGGGGTACTGAAGCTTTCTTT	CASTQRRGTEAFF
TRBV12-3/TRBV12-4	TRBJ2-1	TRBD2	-	TGTGCCAGCAGTACATCCCTAGCGGGAGACGACAATGAGCAGTTCTTC	CASSTSLAGDDNEQFF
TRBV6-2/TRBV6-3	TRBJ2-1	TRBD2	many	TGTGCCAGCAGTTTAGCGGGAGAAGCCTACAATGAGCAGTTCTTC	CASSLAGEAYNEQFF
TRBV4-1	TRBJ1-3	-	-	TGCGCCAGCAGCCCAACGGTGTCTGGAAACACCATATATTTT	CASSPTVSGNTIYF
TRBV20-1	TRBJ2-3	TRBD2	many	TGCAGTGCTTGGGGAGGGACCGGGTTAGGGGATACGCAGTATTTT	CSAWGGTGLGDTQYF
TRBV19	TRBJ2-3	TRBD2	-	TGTGCCAGGGGGGCGGGGGGACCCACAGATACGCAGTATTTT	CARGAGGPTDTQYF
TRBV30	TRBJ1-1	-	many	TGTGCCTGGACCTCATGGGGGATGAACACTGAAGCTTTCTTT	CAWTSWGMNTEAFF
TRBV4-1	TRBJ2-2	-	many	TGCGCCAGCTCCGTCGGCGCGAACACCGGGGAGCTGTTTTTT	CASSVGANTGELFF
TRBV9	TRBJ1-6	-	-	TGTGCCAGCAGCGCCCCTAATTCAACACTCCACTTT	CASSAPNSTLHF
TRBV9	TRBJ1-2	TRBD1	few	TGTGCCAGCAGCGCCCACCGGGACAGGAATAACTATGGCTACACCTTC	CASSAHRDRNNYGYTF
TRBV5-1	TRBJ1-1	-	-	TGCGCCAGCAGTCTACAGGGAGAGAGGACTGAAGCTTTCTTT	CASSLQGERTEAFF
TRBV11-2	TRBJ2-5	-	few	TGTGCCGGCAGGAAGATTACAGGGAAAGAGACCCAGTACTTC	CAGRKITGKETQYF
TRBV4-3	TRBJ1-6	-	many	TGCGCCAGCAGCCAAGGTGTTACAGGGCGGAGGGATAATTCACCCCTCCACTTT	CASSQGVTGRRDNSPLHF
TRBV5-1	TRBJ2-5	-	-	TGCGCCAGCAGCTTGGAAGGATCGTACCAAGAGACCCAGTACTTC	CASSLEGSYQETQYF
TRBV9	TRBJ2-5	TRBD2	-	TGTGCCAGCAGATACAAGGGAGGGCTCGGAGAGACCCAGTACTTC	CASRYKGGLGETQYF
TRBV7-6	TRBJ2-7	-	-	TGTGCCAGCAGCTTCTCGACAGAACCATACTACGAGCAGTACTTC	CASSFSTEPYYEQYF
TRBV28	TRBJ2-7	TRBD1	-	TGTGCCAGTGGACAGGTTAGCCCCTACGAGCAGTACTTC	CASGQVSPYEQYF
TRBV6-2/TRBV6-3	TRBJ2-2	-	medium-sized	TGTGCCAGCATAAGGACACTTCCCCAGAACACCGGGGAGCTGTTTTTT	CASIRTLPQNTGELFF
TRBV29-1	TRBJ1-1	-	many	TGCAGCGTTCCCCATGGGCCCCTCGGGGCTTTCTTT	CSVPHGPLGAFF